This T cell receptor (beta chain) was profiled in a study of T cells in localized non-small cell lung cancer (dated by TCRdb to about 2020). Regarding the study in general: T cell repertoires of fewer than 250 early-stage NSCLC patients were analyzed, with tumors being compared against uninvolved tumor-adjacent lungs. The cohort comprised approximately 240 treatment-naïve NSCLC patients with resected, localized lung tumors. NSCLC patients had a mean age of roughly 64 years, and 120 to 150 were male and about a hundred female. On the study overall, not on this receptor specifically: Longer overall survival was associated with higher blood T cell density, whereas shorter survival was associated with higher adjacent-lung clonality. Uninvolved tumor-adjacent lung showed the highest T cell clonality, higher than tumor, which suggests more focused antigenic responses in the adjacent lung. Because the study design was exploratory, TCR variables were selected using unadjusted p-values without false-discovery rate correction. Of the top 100 tumor clones, a median of roughly 57 were detected in paired uninvolved adjacent lung; approximately 28 were also among that lung's top 100. Multi-region tumor sequencing was not performed, so intratumor heterogeneity could not be excluded.

The immunoSEQ Assay was used to sequence TCR beta CDR3 regions from DNA. Under the source paper's analysis protocol: To compute T cell density, TCR beta template counts were normalized to usable DNA, which was estimated by amplifying housekeeping genes. The preseqR package was used to estimate richness by extrapolating to 400,000 templates for PBMC samples and to 120,000 templates for tissue samples. Clonality was defined as one minus Pielou's evenness. Tissue-enriched TCRs were identified by differential abundance testing using productive amino-acid clonotypes, minimum total count 5 and alpha 0.1. Repertoire overlap between compartments was quantified with the Jaccard Index and Morisita Overlap Index. GLIPH grouped TCR beta CDR3s together with public tetramer-defined viral CDR3s, and a viral motif had to include at least three viral sequences and also show V-gene enrichment. TCRdb obtained this table from immuneACCESS and retained in-frame rearrangements with V and J assigned. These tables miss some clones; where compared with another copy, unresolved V genes account for less than half of the shortfall, and the remainder is unexplained. V and J calls and clone size come straight from that table; D and trimming were deduced from the DNA. A total of 50,000 to 70,000 clones appear in this sample, 81% of them only once. Under 5% of the sample goes to the ten largest clones.

At diagnosis, tumor, uninvolved tumor-adjacent lung and peripheral blood were collected and then preserved as a mix of FFPE and fresh-frozen material. For TCR repertoire profiling, blood samples were analyzed in the form of peripheral blood mononuclear cells. The germline V gene gives CDR1 as SGHTA and CDR2 as FQGTGA. Its CDR3 holds 15 amino acids, cysteine through phenylalanine. The kept DNA is CDR3 alone, 45 bases in frame from the first base. Trimming removed 1 base from V and 4 bases from J; the gene matches leave 5 bases unexplained. On this clone: The specificity of this receptor is unknown. No base qualities exist here, and no much larger clone lies one base off it.

Sequencing was performed on PBMCs, taken before any cancer treatment. The sequence was obtained from a man aged 40 to 70 with stage II lung adenocarcinoma. This chain joins TRBV7-3 to TRBJ2-5; 8 middle bases align to TRBD2. DNA sequence: TGTGCCAGCAGCTTAATGGGACTAGGGGGAGAGACCCAGTACTTC. Its protein is CASSLMGLGGETQYF.